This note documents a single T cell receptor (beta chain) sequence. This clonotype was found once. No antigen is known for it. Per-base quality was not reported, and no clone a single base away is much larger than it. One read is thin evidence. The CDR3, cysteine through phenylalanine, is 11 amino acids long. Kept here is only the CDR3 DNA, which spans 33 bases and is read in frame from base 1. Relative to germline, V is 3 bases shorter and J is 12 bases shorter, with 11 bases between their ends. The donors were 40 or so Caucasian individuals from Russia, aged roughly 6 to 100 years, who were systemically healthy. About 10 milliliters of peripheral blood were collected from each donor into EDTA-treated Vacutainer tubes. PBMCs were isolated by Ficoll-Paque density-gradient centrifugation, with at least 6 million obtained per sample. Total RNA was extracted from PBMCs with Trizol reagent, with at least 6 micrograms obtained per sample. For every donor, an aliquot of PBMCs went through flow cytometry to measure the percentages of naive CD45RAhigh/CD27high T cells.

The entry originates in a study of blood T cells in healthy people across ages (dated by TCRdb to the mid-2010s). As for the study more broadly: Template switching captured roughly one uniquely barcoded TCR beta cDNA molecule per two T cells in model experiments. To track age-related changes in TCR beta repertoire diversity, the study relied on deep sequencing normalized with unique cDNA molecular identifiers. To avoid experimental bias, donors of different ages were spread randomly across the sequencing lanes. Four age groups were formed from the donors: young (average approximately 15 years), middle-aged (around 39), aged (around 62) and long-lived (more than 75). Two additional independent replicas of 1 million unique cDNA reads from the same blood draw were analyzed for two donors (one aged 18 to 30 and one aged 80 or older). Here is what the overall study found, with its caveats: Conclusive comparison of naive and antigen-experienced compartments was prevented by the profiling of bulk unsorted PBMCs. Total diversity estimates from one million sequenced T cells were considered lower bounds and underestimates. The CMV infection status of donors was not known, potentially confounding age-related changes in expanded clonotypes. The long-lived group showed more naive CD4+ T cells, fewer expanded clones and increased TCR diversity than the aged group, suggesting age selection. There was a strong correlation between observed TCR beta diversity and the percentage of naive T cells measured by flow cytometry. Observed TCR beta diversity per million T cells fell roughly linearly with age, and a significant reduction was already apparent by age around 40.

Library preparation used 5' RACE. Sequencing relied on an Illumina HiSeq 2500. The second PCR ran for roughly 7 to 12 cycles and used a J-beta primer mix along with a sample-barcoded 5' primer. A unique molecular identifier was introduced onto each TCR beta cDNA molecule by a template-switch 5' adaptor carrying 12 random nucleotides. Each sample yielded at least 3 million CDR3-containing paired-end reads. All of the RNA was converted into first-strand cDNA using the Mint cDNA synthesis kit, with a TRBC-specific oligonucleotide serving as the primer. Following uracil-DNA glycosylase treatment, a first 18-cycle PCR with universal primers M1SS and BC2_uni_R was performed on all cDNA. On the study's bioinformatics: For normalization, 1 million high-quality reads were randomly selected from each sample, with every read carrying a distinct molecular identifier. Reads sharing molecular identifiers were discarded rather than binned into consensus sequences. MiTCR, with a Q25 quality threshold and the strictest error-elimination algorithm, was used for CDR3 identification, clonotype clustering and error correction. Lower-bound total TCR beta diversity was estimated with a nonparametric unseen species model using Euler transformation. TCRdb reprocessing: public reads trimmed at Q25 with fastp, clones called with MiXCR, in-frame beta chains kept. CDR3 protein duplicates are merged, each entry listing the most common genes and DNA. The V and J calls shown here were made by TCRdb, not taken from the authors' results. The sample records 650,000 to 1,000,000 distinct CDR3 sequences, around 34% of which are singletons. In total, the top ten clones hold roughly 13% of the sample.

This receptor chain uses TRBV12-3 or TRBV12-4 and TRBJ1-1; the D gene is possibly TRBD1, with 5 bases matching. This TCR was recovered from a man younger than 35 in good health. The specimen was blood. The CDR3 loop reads CASSLGVVPFF. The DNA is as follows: TGTGCCAGCAGTTTGGGGGTAGTACCTTTCTTT.